Each of the 14 T cell receptor beta chains below was sequenced from the same sample in a study of human T cells and chemical hapten exposure. TCRdb analysed the RACE reads with MiXCR anew, one entry per CDR3 protein. The sample has a few hundred thousand distinct CDR3 sequences, about 9% seen once. Time point in this sample: pre-sensitization, week 0. Stated treatment: therapeutic diphenylcyclopropenone sensitization with weekly scalp DPC. The specimen comprised whole blood, sampled in connection with sensitization to the hapten diphenylcyclopropenone (DPC). These receptors all stem from a woman aged 40 to 50 with alopecia areata. Some clones in this sample may be carry-over from other donors' samples.

The V and J genes are TRBV7-2 and TRBJ2-3; 8 nucleotides align to TRBD2. There are 15 residues in the CDR3. The ends lost 0 bases at V and 4 bases at J; junction bases unmatched: 3. From germline, CDR1 is SGHTA and CDR2 FQGNSA. The CDR3 sequence: CASSLAVTSADTQYF. The CDR3 DNA sequence: TGTGCCAGCAGCTTAGCTGTGACTAGCGCAGATACGCAGTATTTT.

In this sample, this clonotype turned up a few times. The J gene is TRBJ2-5, the V gene TRBV7-6, with TRBD1 matching over 9 bases. CDR1 is SGHVS and CDR2 is FNYEAQ in the germline V gene. V was clipped by 1 base and J by 4 bases; unmatched bases: 4. The CDR3 covers 15 residues. The CDR3 loop reads CASSLDGTGLETQYF. Written as DNA, the CDR3 is TGTGCCAGCAGCTTAGACGGGACAGGGTTAGAGACCCAGTACTTC.

CDR3 coding DNA: TGTGCCAGCAGCCCTATAGGACAAGGCACTGAAGCTTTCTTT. Its protein product is CASSPIGQGTEAFF. The chain joins TRBV7-2 to TRBJ1-1; tentatively, D is TRBD1 (5 bases). The V end was cut by 5 bases, the J end by 4 bases, with 14 bases between. The CDR3 extends over 14 amino acids. Germline values: CDR1 SGHTA, CDR2 FQGNSA. Drawing the rest from reference TRBV7-2 and TRBJ1-1, the complete variable domain is GAGVSQSPSNKVTEKGKDVELRCDPISGHTALYWYRQSLGQGLEFLIYFQGNSAPDKSGLPSDRFSAERTGGSVSTLTIQRTQQEDSAVYLCASSPIGQGTEAFFGQGTRLTVV.

There are a few counts of this clonotype. The chain couples TRBV10-3 to TRBJ2-5; D may be TRBD1 or TRBD2 (5 bases each). V shed 2 bases and J shed 6 bases, with 16 bases lying between them. Per germline, CDR1 ENHRY and CDR2 SYGVKD. CDR3 length: 15 residues. The CDR3 loop reads CAISEPSRDAKTQYF. CDR3 coding DNA: TGTGCCATCAGTGAGCCTTCCCGGGACGCGAAGACCCAGTACTTC.

The chain links TRBV3-1 to TRBJ2-7; D is ambiguous. Trimming cost V 3 bases and J 0 bases, with 9 bases left between them. There are 14 residues in the CDR3. Germline V lookup: CDR1 LGHDT, CDR2 YNNKEL (reference sequence). The CDR3 here is CASSQVQSSYEQYF. The DNA of the CDR3 is TGTGCCAGCAGCCAGGTCCAGAGCTCCTACGAGCAGTACTTC.

The chain uses TRBV6-1 and TRBJ2-7; 7 bases are shared with TRBD2. Germline V gene lookup returns CDR1 MNHNS and CDR2 SASEGT. J was trimmed by 0 bases and V by 6 bases; bases with no gene match: 2. The CDR3 has 13 residues. This chain's CDR3 is CASSGRNSYEQYF. The CDR3 DNA sequence: TGTGCCAGCAGCGGGAGGAACTCCTACGAGCAGTACTTC.

This clonotype turned up a few times. This chain uses TRBV5-6 with TRBJ2-7; 7 bases align to TRBD2. Germline V CDR1 and CDR2: SGHDT, YYEEEE. CDR3 length: 14 residues. The J segment lost 7 bases and the V segment lost 2 bases, leaving 9 bases of the junction unmatched. CDR3 DNA sequence: TGTGCCAGCAGCTTAGGGACTACCGCGGGTGAGCAGTACTTC. Translation: CASSLGTTAGEQYF.

The CDR3 sequence: CAGKVSGGTDTQYF. Written as DNA, the CDR3 is TGTGCCGGCAAGGTCAGCGGCGGCACAGATACGCAGTATTTT. The V call is TRBV6-2 or TRBV6-3, the J call TRBJ2-3; perhaps TRBD2 as D (5 bases). The CDR3 runs 14 residues. From germline, CDR1 is MNHEY and CDR2 SVGEGT. V shed 11 bases and J shed 1 base, with 16 bases lying between them.

The table lists this clonotype with a few counts. The chain has TRBV18 and TRBJ2-7, with 9 bases fitting TRBD1. Germline V gives CDR1 KGHSH, CDR2 LQKENI. CDR3 length: 16 residues. The ends lost 3 bases at V and 4 bases at J; junction bases unmatched: 10. CDR3 protein: CASSPAPGQGAYEQYF. In DNA form, the CDR3 reads TGTGCCAGCTCACCTGCACCGGGACAGGGTGCTTACGAGCAGTACTTC.

This chain joins TRBV10-3 and TRBJ2-3; D gene ambiguous. Germline V gives CDR1 ENHRY, CDR2 SYGVKD. Trimming left V 7 bases short and J 0 bases short, with 8 bases between. The CDR3 totals 13 residues. CDR3 DNA sequence: TGTGCCATCAAGCAGTGGAGCACAGATACGCAGTATTTT. Its translation: CAIKQWSTDTQYF.

In this sample, this clonotype turned up a few times. The chain couples TRBV6-2 or TRBV6-3 to TRBJ1-1; 8 bases are a match to TRBD1. V dropped 6 bases and J dropped 0; count of bases not matched to a gene: 3. CDR3 size: 14 residues. CDR1 MNHEY and CDR2 SVGEGT come from the germline V gene. The CDR3 DNA reads as TGTGCCAGCAGGCGGACAGGGTTGAACACTGAAGCTTTCTTT. Translating gives CASRRTGLNTEAFF.

This clonotype was detected a few times. The gene calls are TRBV6-5 and TRBJ2-7; D not certain. CDR3 length equals 14 residues. The V gene lost 6 bases and the J gene lost 5 bases, with 17 bases spanning the gap. The germline V gene has CDR1 MNHEY and CDR2 SVGAGI. CDR3 bases: TGTGCCAGCAGCGCGGCTGCCGGCATTGACGAGCAGTACTTC. It yields the protein CASSAAAGIDEQYF.

In its sample, this clonotype was seen a few times. V usage is TRBV12-3 or TRBV12-4 and J usage is TRBJ1-2; maybe TRBD1 (5 bases). CDR3 length: 20 amino acids. V dropped 3 bases and J dropped 3 bases, with 29 bases sitting between them. CDR3 sequence: CASSFTLGHSEIIPHYGYTF. CDR3 DNA sequence: TGTGCCAGCAGTTTCACCCTCGGACACTCGGAAATAATCCCTCACTATGGCTACACCTTC.

CDR3 protein: CASSSYQGRGEKLFF. As DNA, the CDR3 is TGTGCCAGCAGCTCCTACCAGGGTCGTGGTGAAAAACTGTTTTTT. V is TRBV13 and J is TRBJ1-4; a possible D gene is TRBD1 (5 bases). Trimming took off 4 bases at V and 7 bases at J, with 16 bases between the two ends. CDR1 PRHDT and CDR2 FYEKMQ come from the germline V gene (reference sequence). This CDR3 is 15 amino acids long. Filled out from reference TRBV13 and TRBJ1-4, the complete variable domain reads AAGVIQSPRHLIKEKRETATLKCYPIPRHDTVYWYQQGPGQDPQFLISFYEKMQSDKGSIPDRFSAQQFSDYHSELNMSSLELGDSALYFCASSSYQGRGEKLFFGSGTQLSVL.